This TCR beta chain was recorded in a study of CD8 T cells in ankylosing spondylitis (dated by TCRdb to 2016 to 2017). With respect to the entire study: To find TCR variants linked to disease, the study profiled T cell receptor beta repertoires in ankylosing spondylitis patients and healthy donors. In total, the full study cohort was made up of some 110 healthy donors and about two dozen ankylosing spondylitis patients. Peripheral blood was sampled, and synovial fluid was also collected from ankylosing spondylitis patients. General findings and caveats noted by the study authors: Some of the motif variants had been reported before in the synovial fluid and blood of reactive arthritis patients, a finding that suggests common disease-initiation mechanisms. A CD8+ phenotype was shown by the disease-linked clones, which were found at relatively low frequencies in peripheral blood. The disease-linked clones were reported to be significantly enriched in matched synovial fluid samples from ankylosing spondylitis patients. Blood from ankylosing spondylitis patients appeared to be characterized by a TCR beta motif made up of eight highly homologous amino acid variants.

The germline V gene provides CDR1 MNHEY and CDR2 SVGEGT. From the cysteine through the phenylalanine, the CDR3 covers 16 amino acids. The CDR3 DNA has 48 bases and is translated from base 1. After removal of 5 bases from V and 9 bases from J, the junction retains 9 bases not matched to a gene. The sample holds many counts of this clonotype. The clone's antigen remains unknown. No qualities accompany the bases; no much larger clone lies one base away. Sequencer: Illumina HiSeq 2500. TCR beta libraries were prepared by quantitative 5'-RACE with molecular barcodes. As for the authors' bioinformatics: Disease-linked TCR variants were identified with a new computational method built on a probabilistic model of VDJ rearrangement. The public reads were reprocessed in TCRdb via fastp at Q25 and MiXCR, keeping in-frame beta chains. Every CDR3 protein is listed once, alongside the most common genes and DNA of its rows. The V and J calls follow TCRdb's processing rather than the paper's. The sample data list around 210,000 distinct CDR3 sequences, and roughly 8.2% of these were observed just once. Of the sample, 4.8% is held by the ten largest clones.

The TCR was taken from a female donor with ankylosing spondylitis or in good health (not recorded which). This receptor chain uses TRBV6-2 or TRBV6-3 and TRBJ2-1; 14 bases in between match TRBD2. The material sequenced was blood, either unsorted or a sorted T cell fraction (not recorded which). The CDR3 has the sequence CASSPNWGLAGAEQFF. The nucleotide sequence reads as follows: TGTGCCAGCAGTCCTAATTGGGGACTAGCGGGAGCTGAGCAGTTCTTC.